The 24 T cell receptor beta chains listed next were all sequenced from one sample in a study of shared clonotypes between healthy human individuals. The assay was immunoSEQ multiplex PCR, and TCRdb's table has in-frame clones only and misses some. The data contain some 1,100,000 clones, around 78% of them singletons. Material for sequencing was memory CD4+ T cells from PBMCs. Subset indicated: CD45RA-negative fraction. The origin of the receptors is a man between 18 and 35 years old in good health. Some clones in this sample may be carry-over from other donors' samples.

CDR3 residues: CASSPREGQNIQYF. The CDR3 DNA reads TGTGCCAGCAGCCCCCGTGAAGGGCAAAACATTCAGTACTTC. The chain employs TRBV5-4 and TRBJ2-4; D unclear. Trimming removed 4 bases from V and 5 bases from J, with 13 bases in between. The CDR3 contains 14 residues. The germline CDR1 and CDR2 sequences are SGHNT and YYREEE (reference sequence).

This clone was counted a single time. This chain uses TRBV28 with TRBJ1-5; TRBD1 might be the D (5 bases). Germline CDR1 is MDHEN and CDR2 is SYDVKM. This CDR3 has 12 amino acids. Trimming cost V 4 bases and J 11 bases, with 12 bases left between them. The CDR3 DNA reads as TGTGCCAGCAGTTCACAGGTGGGGGCCCAGCATTTT. This gives the protein CASSSQVGAQHF.

The chain combines TRBV5-4 with TRBJ2-7; D is unresolved. CDR1 and CDR2 (germline): SGHNT, YYREEE (reference sequence). V lost 5 bases and J lost 2, with 14 bases in between. The CDR3 spans 14 residues. The CDR3 region is CASSRDPIPYEQYF. Written as DNA, the CDR3 is TGTGCCAGCAGTCGAGACCCTATCCCCTACGAGCAGTACTTC.

The J gene is TRBJ2-1, the V gene TRBV9, with D unresolved. Germline CDR1 is SGDLS and CDR2 is YYNGEE. CDR3 length: 15 amino acids. Trimming took off 4 bases at V and 8 bases at J, with 19 bases between the two ends. Here the CDR3 DNA reads TGTGCCAGCAGCTCACATTTGGAACCTACGGATGAGCAGTTCTTC. Its protein is CASSSHLEPTDEQFF.

This clone was seen many times. The rearrangement uses TRBV10-3 and TRBJ2-5, with TRBD1 matching over 7 bases. V lost 10 bases and J lost 3; bases outside the gene matches: 5. Germline CDR1 and CDR2: ENHRY and SYGVKD. CDR3 length: 12 residues. DNA for the CDR3: TGTGCCACCAGAGACAGGGAAGAGACCCAGTACTTC. It codes for CATRDREETQYF.

Comment on this clone: The same CDR3 also results from other DNA sequences found in this sample. The gene calls are TRBV5-1 and TRBJ1-4; D is perhaps TRBD1 (5 bases). This CDR3 has 15 amino acids. Germline V gives CDR1 SGHRS, CDR2 YFSETQ. The germline V and J ends were trimmed by 3 bases and 3 bases, with 12 bases remaining between them. The CDR3 DNA is TGCGCCAGCAGCTCTTTGGGGGGAGCTAATGAAAAACTGTTTTTT. The encoded protein is CASSSLGGANEKLFF.

The gene calls are TRBV19 and TRBJ2-5; D remains unclear. Germline-derived CDR1 and CDR2 are LNHDA and SQIVND (reference sequence). V lost 7 bases to trimming and J lost 4 bases, with 13 bases between them. The CDR3 contains 13 residues. The chain's CDR3 is CASTDVPGETQYF. The CDR3 region has the DNA TGTGCCAGTACCGATGTCCCAGGAGAGACCCAGTACTTC.

V and J are TRBV5-1 and TRBJ2-5; 7 bases line up with TRBD1. The CDR3 covers 15 residues. CDR1 is SGHRS and CDR2 is YFSETQ in the germline V gene. Trimming took 0 bases from V and 4 from J; bases not matched to a gene: 6. In DNA, the CDR3 is TGCGCCAGCAGCTTGGAGGGGGCGAGGCGAGAGACCCAGTACTTC. This translates into CASSLEGARRETQYF.

The chain couples TRBV29-1 to TRBJ2-7; unclear D gene. This CDR3 is 11 amino acids long. With 5 bases removed from V and 2 bases from J, the gap between germline ends came to 7 bases. Per germline, CDR1 SQVTM and CDR2 ANQGSEA. In DNA form, the CDR3 reads TGCAGCGTTCAGGTGCCCTACGAGCAGTACTTC. This gives the protein CSVQVPYEQYF.

This clone was detected only once. The rearrangement links TRBV29-1 to TRBJ2-3, with 9 bases aligning to TRBD2. Trimming took 7 bases from V and 0 from J; bases not matched to a gene: 5. The CDR3 runs 14 residues. Germline-derived CDR1 and CDR2 are SQVTM and ANQGSEA. The CDR3: CSDLTSGSTDTQYF. In nucleotides, the CDR3 is TGCAGCGACCTAACTAGCGGGAGCACAGATACGCAGTATTTT.

The chain has TRBV5-1 and TRBJ2-2; tentative D call: TRBD2 (6 bases). V lost 4 bases and J lost 3, with 13 bases in between. The CDR3 has 15 amino acids. Germline lookup yields CDR1 SGHRS and CDR2 YFSETQ. This chain's CDR3 is CASSRTGEDTGELFF. DNA of the CDR3: TGCGCCAGCAGCCGCACGGGGGAGGACACCGGGGAGCTGTTTTTT. Full variable domain (missing parts from reference TRBV5-1 and TRBJ2-2): KAGVTQTPRYLIKTRGQQVTLSCSPISGHRSVSWYQQTPGQGLQFLFEYFSETQRNKGNFPGRFSGRQFSNSRSEMNVSTLELGDSALYLCASSRTGEDTGELFFGEGSRLTVL.

V and J are TRBV18 and TRBJ1-1; D is undetermined. Per germline, CDR1 KGHSH and CDR2 LQKENI. Trimming pared 7 bases from V and 1 base from J, leaving 13 bases between. The CDR3 is 14 amino acids. The CDR3 coding sequence is TGTGCCAGCTTCCCGTCTGCGACGAACACTGAAGCTTTCTTT. Residues: CASFPSATNTEAFF.

The chain employs TRBV19 and TRBJ1-2, with 7 bases lining up with TRBD1. CDR3 length equals 16 residues. After removal of 5 bases from V and 2 bases from J, the junction contained 11 bases not matched to a gene. The germline V gene has CDR1 LNHDA and CDR2 SQIVND (reference sequence). This CDR3 is CASSPRTGSTNYGYTF. The CDR3, as DNA: TGTGCCAGTAGTCCCCGGACAGGCTCGACCAACTATGGCTACACCTTC.

This clone is a singleton in its sample. This chain links TRBV5-6 with TRBJ2-7; 8 bases agree with TRBD2. CDR3 length equals 13 residues. CDR1 SGHDT and CDR2 YYEEEE come from the germline V gene. With V trimmed by 2 bases and J by 5 bases, 3 bases remained unmatched. The CDR3 sequence: CASSFGGRHEQYF. The CDR3, as DNA: TGTGCCAGCAGCTTCGGCGGGAGGCACGAGCAGTACTTC.

V usage is TRBV14 and J usage is TRBJ1-5; tentatively, D is TRBD1 (5 bases). V was clipped by 3 bases and J by 6 bases, with 18 bases between them. This CDR3 contains 16 residues. Germline CDR1 and CDR2: SGHDN and FVKESK. The chain's CDR3 is CASSQRVRDLTQPQHF. CDR3 in DNA: TGTGCCAGCAGCCAGAGGGTGAGGGACCTCACTCAGCCCCAGCATTTT.

The chain joins TRBV11-2 to TRBJ2-3; the match to TRBD1 covers 7 bases. CDR3 length: 15 residues. Germline V lookup: CDR1 SGHAT, CDR2 FQNNGV. V shed 6 bases and J 0 bases; nucleotides not matched to a gene: 6. The CDR3 DNA follows: TGTGCCAGCAGTCCCGGGACAGCGAGCACAGATACGCAGTATTTT. Its translation is CASSPGTASTDTQYF.

Remarks on this clone: This clone may be a read error of a much larger clone one base away. The J gene is TRBJ2-2, the V gene TRBV5-5; 9 bases map to TRBD1. Germline values: CDR1 SGHKS, CDR2 YYEKEE (reference sequence). CDR3 size: 15 residues. CDR3 DNA sequence: TGTGTCAGCAGCCCACGACAGGGGGGCACCGGGGAGCTGTTTTTT. Translation: CVSSPRQGGTGELFF. Drawing the rest from reference TRBV5-5 and TRBJ2-2, the complete variable domain is DAGVTQSPTHLIKTRGQQVTLRCSPISGHKSVSWYQQVLGQGPQFIFQYYEKEERGRGNFPDRFSARQFPNYSSELNVNALLLGDSALYLCVSSPRQGGTGELFFGEGSRLTVL.

The CDR3 nucleotides read TGTGCCAGCAGCTTGGAACGGGTCTGGGGCTACACCTTC. As protein: CASSLERVWGYTF. V is TRBV5-6 and J is TRBJ1-2, with no clear D. Between the trimmed V and J ends, which lost 0 bases and 8 bases, there was a span of 11 bases. The length of the CDR3 is 13 residues. CDR1 and CDR2 (germline): SGHDT, YYEEEE.

CDR3 coding DNA: TGTGCCAGCAGTTTGGGGCTAGCGGTGCCGGGGGTCCTGACTTTC. Translated, it gives CASSLGLAVPGVLTF. The chain uses TRBV28 and TRBJ2-6; TRBD2 matches at 7 bases. This CDR3 region has 15 residues. CDR1 and CDR2 from the germline V gene are MDHEN and SYDVKM. Losses at the gene ends were 3 bases for V and 13 bases for J; bases not matched to a gene: 12.

The chain uses TRBV18 and TRBJ2-7, with 8 bases that match TRBD1. V lost 2 bases, J lost 4 bases, and 7 bases stayed unmatched. This CDR3 has 15 amino acids. Germline assignment: CDR1 KGHSH and CDR2 LQKENI. This CDR3 is CASSPGQGGGYEQYF. Here the CDR3 DNA reads TGTGCCAGCTCACCAGGACAGGGAGGTGGGTACGAGCAGTACTTC. Full variable domain (outside the CDR3, taken from reference TRBV18 and TRBJ2-7): NAGVMQNPRHLVRRRGQEARLRCSPMKGHSHVYWYRQLPEEGLKFMVYLQKENIIDESGMPKERFSAEFPKEGPSILRIQQVVRGDSAAYFCASSPGQGGGYEQYFGPGTRLTVT.

This clone was counted once. Other DNA sequences of this sample code for an identical CDR3. V usage is TRBV5-1 and J usage is TRBJ2-3, with D maybe TRBD1 (6 bases). The CDR3 loop spans 12 amino acids. Germline V CDR1 and CDR2: SGHRS, YFSETQ. Trimming took 4 bases from V and 6 from J, leaving 9 bases between them. As DNA, the CDR3 is TGCGCCAGCAGCCCGAGGGGGGATACGCAGTATTTT. Residues: CASSPRGDTQYF.

The rearrangement uses TRBV6-5 and TRBJ2-5; the D is unclear. This CDR3 region has 15 residues. V was shortened by 2 bases and J by 4 bases, with 14 bases between the two germline ends. CDR1 and CDR2 from the germline V gene are MNHEY and SVGAGI. CDR3 nucleotides: TGTGCCAGCAGTTACGGACCGGGTCCGGGAGAGACCCAGTACTTC. Its translation: CASSYGPGPGETQYF.

This clone has only one observation. The chain has TRBV10-3 and TRBJ2-7; D unclear. V lost 7 bases to trimming and J lost 4 bases, with 14 bases between them. Per the germline V gene, CDR1 is ENHRY and CDR2 is SYGVKD. The CDR3 has 13 residues. The CDR3 loop is CAINQAQGYEQYF. CDR3 nucleotide sequence: TGTGCCATCAACCAGGCACAAGGGTACGAGCAGTACTTC.

This clone was found a few times. The gene calls are TRBV18 and TRBJ2-7; no firm D call. The CDR3 loop spans 13 amino acids. V shed 2 bases and J shed 2 bases, with 7 bases lying between them. From germline, CDR1 is KGHSH and CDR2 LQKENI. CDR3 in amino acids: CASSPAPTYEQYF. The CDR3 region has the DNA TGTGCCAGCTCACCAGCACCCACCTACGAGCAGTACTTC.